The 26 T cell receptor beta chains below all came from one sample that was sequenced in a study of human T cells and chemical hapten exposure. The time point denotes: patch test 1, 2 weeks after DPC sensitization. Noted treatment: therapeutic diphenylcyclopropenone sensitization with weekly scalp DPC. Using its own MiXCR run on the RACE reads, TCRdb lists one record per CDR3 protein. The sample holds around 300,000 distinct CDR3 sequences, 5.5% to 8% seen once. The source material was whole blood, sampled in connection with sensitization to the hapten diphenylcyclopropenone (DPC). These receptors were obtained from a woman aged 18-30 years with alopecia areata. Some clones in this sample may be carry-over from other donors' samples.

This clonotype was counted many times. This chain joins TRBV6-5 and TRBJ2-7; D perhaps matches TRBD1 (5 bases). Looked up from germline, CDR1 is MNHEY and CDR2 is SVGAGI. Between the trimmed V and J ends, which lost 5 bases and 1 base, there was a span of 12 bases. This CDR3 is 14 amino acids long. DNA of the CDR3: TGTGCCAGCAGTGACCTGGGGCCATCCTACGAGCAGTACTTC. It is translated as CASSDLGPSYEQYF.

This clonotype was observed a handful of times. The chain combines TRBV7-2 with TRBJ2-5, with D possibly TRBD2 on 6 matching bases. This CDR3 comprises 16 residues. CDR1 and CDR2 from the germline V gene are SGHTA and FQGNSA. V shed 1 base and J shed 7 bases, with 19 bases lying between them. The CDR3 reads CASSLGYSGIGATQYF. For the CDR3, the DNA is TGTGCCAGCAGCTTAGGGTATAGCGGCATAGGTGCGACCCAGTACTTC.

The chain uses TRBV5-1 and TRBJ1-2; D is possibly TRBD1 (5 bases). With 0 bases removed from V and 6 bases from J, the gap between germline ends came to 18 bases. Per germline, CDR1 SGHRS and CDR2 YFSETQ. The CDR3 spans 16 residues. The CDR3 nucleotides read TGCGCCAGCAGCTTGGTATGGCTGGGAGGGGATCATGGCTACACCTTC. Translated, it gives CASSLVWLGGDHGYTF.

This rearrangement joins TRBV12-5 to TRBJ1-1, with D possibly TRBD1 on 6 matching bases. Per the germline V gene, CDR1 is LGHNT and CDR2 is FRNRAP. V was trimmed by 0 bases and J by 2 bases, leaving 19 bases between them. The CDR3 consists of 18 residues. CDR3 in DNA: TGTGCTAGTGGTTTGGTTCAGGGGCTGGACAGACTTAACACTGAAGCTTTCTTT. The encoded protein is CASGLVQGLDRLNTEAFF.

This clonotype was picked up many times. The gene calls are TRBV7-9 and TRBJ1-1, with D unresolved. CDR3 length equals 16 residues. Germline lookup yields CDR1 SEHNR and CDR2 FQNEAQ (reference sequence). The V end lost 2 bases, the J end lost 1 base, and 14 bases lay between the germline ends. The CDR3 coding sequence is TGTGCCAGCAGCTTATATTCTCAGGCCACGAACACTGAAGCTTTCTTT. Residues: CASSLYSQATNTEAFF.

This clonotype has a count of ten or more. The chain joins TRBV6-2 or TRBV6-3 to TRBJ2-1, with D possibly being TRBD1 (5 bases). Looked up from germline, CDR1 is MNHEY and CDR2 is SVGEGT. The length of the CDR3 is 16 residues. Trimming took 2 bases from V and 4 from J, leaving 15 bases between them. This CDR3 is CASSYRPRAGYNEQFF. Written as DNA, the CDR3 is TGTGCCAGCAGTTACCGCCCCAGGGCAGGGTACAATGAGCAGTTCTTC.

The sample holds a few counts of this clonotype. The chain joins TRBV24-1 to TRBJ2-2, with 9 bases aligning to TRBD1. J was trimmed by 1 base and V by 6 bases; bases with no gene match: 2. This CDR3 is built from 15 residues. The germline V gene encodes CDR1 KGHDR and CDR2 SFDVKD. The CDR3 protein is CATSRQGVNTGELFF. CDR3 DNA: TGTGCCACCAGTAGACAGGGGGTGAACACCGGGGAGCTGTTTTTT.

This clonotype was counted at least ten times. This rearrangement joins TRBV3-1 to TRBJ1-5; 7 positions match TRBD1. V lost 4 bases and J lost 6; bases outside the gene matches: 6. The germline gives CDR1 LGHDT, CDR2 YNNKEL (reference sequence). There are 14 residues in the CDR3. The DNA for the CDR3 is TGTGCCAGCAGCCTCGGGACAGAAGCTCAGCCCCAGCATTTT. The encoded protein is CASSLGTEAQPQHF.

This clonotype was seen a few times. This sequence joins TRBV6-1 and TRBJ1-6; D is unresolved. There are 10 residues in the CDR3. Germline CDR1 MNHNS, CDR2 SASEGT. V was shortened by 10 bases and J by 9 bases, with 7 bases between the two germline ends. The CDR3 coding sequence is TGTGCCACCTCGAGTTCACCCCTCCACTTT. It translates to CATSSSPLHF.

This clonotype came up many times. The chain has TRBV6-1 and TRBJ2-2, with D possibly being TRBD1 (5 bases). Germline CDR1 and CDR2: MNHNS and SASEGT. The ends were cut back, 3 bases at V and 8 bases at J, with 10 bases in the middle. This CDR3 comprises 13 residues. CDR3 in DNA: TGTGCCAGCAGTGAGGTGAACAGGGGGGAGCTGTTTTTT. It is translated as CASSEVNRGELFF.

The table lists this clonotype with many counts. J is TRBJ2-3 and V is TRBV7-2, with unresolved D. The CDR3 loop spans 15 amino acids. Germline lookup yields CDR1 SGHTA and CDR2 FQGNSA. The V and J ends lost 4 bases and 0 bases respectively, with 11 bases between them. CDR3 sequence reads: CASSSLLFSTDTQYF. For the CDR3, the DNA is TGTGCCAGCAGCTCACTTTTATTCAGCACAGATACGCAGTATTTT.

This clonotype came up a few times. The chain carries TRBV3-1 and TRBJ1-5; D unresolved. CDR1 is LGHDT, CDR2 YNNKEL, per germline (reference sequence). Trimming cost V 3 bases and J 7 bases, with 7 bases left between them. The CDR3 has 12 amino acids. The CDR3 spells CASSHLGQPQHF. The CDR3 region has the DNA TGTGCCAGCAGCCATTTAGGCCAGCCCCAGCATTTT.

This clonotype was recorded many times. The chain is built from TRBV11-2 and TRBJ2-3, with D tentatively TRBD1 (7 bases). V gave up 5 bases and J gave up 2 bases, with 11 bases separating them. From germline, CDR1 is SGHAT and CDR2 FQNNGV. The CDR3 runs to 14 residues. CDR3 bases: TGTGCCAGCAGCCCAGGGGGGCTCACAGATACGCAGTATTTT. Translated, it gives CASSPGGLTDTQYF.

The gene calls are TRBV7-2 and TRBJ2-3, with a possible D match to TRBD1 (5 bases). Germline V CDR1 and CDR2: SGHTA, FQGNSA. The V end lost 2 bases, the J end lost 0 bases, and 15 bases lay between the germline ends. The CDR3 is 17 amino acids. The CDR3 loop is CASSLFITGPSTDTQYF. In nucleotides, the CDR3 is TGTGCCAGCAGCTTATTTATCACAGGCCCTAGCACAGATACGCAGTATTTT. Full variable domain (missing parts from reference TRBV7-2 and TRBJ2-3): GAGVSQSPSNKVTEKGKDVELRCDPISGHTALYWYRQSLGQGLEFLIYFQGNSAPDKSGLPSDRFSAERTGGSVSTLTIQRTQQEDSAVYLCASSLFITGPSTDTQYFGPGTRLTVL.

The V call is TRBV18, the J call TRBJ2-1, with 10 bases matching TRBD2. Germline CDR1 is KGHSH and CDR2 is LQKENI. The V gene end was trimmed by 6 bases and the J gene end by 3 bases; junction bases not matched to a gene: 11. The CDR3 runs to 17 residues. The CDR3 sequence is CASSPRPSGGGYNEQFF. The CDR3 nucleotides are TGTGCCAGCTCCCCAAGGCCTAGCGGGGGAGGCTACAATGAGCAGTTCTTC.

This clonotype came up many times. The chain carries TRBV10-3 and TRBJ1-5; D ambiguous. This CDR3 comprises 13 residues. CDR1 ENHRY and CDR2 SYGVKD come from the germline V gene. V was cut by 6 bases and J by 3 bases, with 9 bases left in between. The CDR3 reads CAISLGNNQPQHF. CDR3 nucleotide sequence: TGTGCCATCAGCTTGGGGAACAATCAGCCCCAGCATTTT.

A few counts support this clonotype. The V and J genes are TRBV6-5 and TRBJ2-5, with a possible D match to TRBD1 (5 bases). V was pared by 5 bases and J by 2 bases, with 12 bases between. The CDR3 has 14 residues. The V gene's germline CDR1 is MNHEY and CDR2 SVGAGI. The CDR3 loop is CASSTQGPQETQYF. CDR3 DNA sequence: TGTGCCAGCAGTACTCAGGGTCCTCAAGAGACCCAGTACTTC.

This clonotype was counted between two and nine times. CDR3 DNA: TGTGCCAGCAGCCACAAGTGGGCCAGGGGGGGCACTGAAGCTTTCTTT. Amino acids: CASSHKWARGGTEAFF. V and J are TRBV3-1 and TRBJ1-1; 7 positions match TRBD1. CDR1 is LGHDT and CDR2 is YNNKEL in the germline V gene (reference sequence). J lost 4 bases, V lost 3 bases, and 11 bases had no gene match. The CDR3 length is 16 residues.

This clonotype was detected ten times or more. The rearrangement links TRBV6-5 to TRBJ1-2; 10 bases agree with TRBD1. The J segment lost 3 bases and the V segment lost 5 bases, leaving 6 bases of the junction unmatched. This CDR3 has 15 amino acids. Germline values: CDR1 MNHEY, CDR2 SVGAGI. The CDR3 DNA is TGTGCCAGCAGTCGCGGGACAGGGGCGGACTATGGCTACACCTTC. This sequence encodes CASSRGTGADYGYTF.

This clonotype showed up just a few times. This sequence joins TRBV6-5 and TRBJ2-3, with 8 bases lining up with TRBD2. Germline lookup yields CDR1 MNHEY and CDR2 SVGAGI. V dropped 5 bases and J dropped 4; count of bases not matched to a gene: 11. The CDR3 loop spans 16 amino acids. The CDR3 sequence: CASSPAGAGVADTQYF. CDR3 sequence (DNA): TGTGCCAGCAGTCCCGCAGGAGCGGGGGTGGCAGATACGCAGTATTTT.

This clonotype has only a few counts. Here the CDR3 reads CASSFFGMGQGGNTIYF. In DNA, the CDR3 is TGTGCCAGCAGTTTTTTTGGGATGGGACAGGGAGGAAACACCATATATTTT. V gene TRBV12-3 or TRBV12-4 combines with J gene TRBJ1-3; 9 nucleotides align to TRBD1. V lost 3 bases, J lost 4 bases, and 10 bases stayed unmatched. The CDR3 has 17 residues.

This clonotype occurred many times. This chain connects TRBV10-3 to TRBJ2-3; D gene unclear. V lost 8 bases and J lost 1, with 10 bases in between. This CDR3 is 13 amino acids long. Germline V CDR1 and CDR2: ENHRY, SYGVKD. This chain's CDR3 is CAIALSGTDTQYF. For the CDR3, the DNA is TGTGCCATCGCGTTGAGTGGCACAGATACGCAGTATTTT.

A word on this clonotype: A much larger clone sits a single nucleotide away, making a read error possible. The rearrangement links TRBV21-1 to TRBJ2-6. TRBV21-1 is recorded as a pseudogene. The CDR3 runs to 16 residues. CDR3 region: CASSIAHSSRANVLTF. CDR3 bases: TGTGCCAGCAGCATTGCGCATTCCTCTCGGGCCAACGTCCTGACTTTC.

This clonotype was counted at least ten times. The chain uses TRBV10-3 and TRBJ1-4; 9 bases match TRBD1. Germline CDR1 and CDR2: ENHRY and SYGVKD. This CDR3 region has 14 residues. V gave up 0 bases and J gave up 13 bases; unmatched junction bases: 6. DNA of the CDR3: TGTGCCATCAGTGAGTCAGACAGGGGGACGCGACTGTTTTTT. Translating gives CAISESDRGTRLFF.

This clonotype was found a few times. The rearrangement joins TRBV12-3 or TRBV12-4 to TRBJ1-1, with 9 bases identical to TRBD1. This CDR3 has 14 residues. Losses at the gene ends were 7 bases for V and 4 bases for J; bases not matched to a gene: 7. Here the CDR3 reads CASIPADRGTEAFF. CDR3 nucleotide sequence: TGTGCCAGCATTCCAGCGGACAGGGGCACTGAAGCTTTCTTT.

This clonotype was counted many times. V is TRBV12-3 or TRBV12-4 and J is TRBJ1-1, with unresolved D. The CDR3 loop spans 15 amino acids. Trimming stripped 3 bases from V and 1 base from J, with 12 bases between. CDR3 region: CASSFGSPANTEAFF. DNA for the CDR3: TGTGCCAGCAGTTTTGGTTCACCGGCGAACACTGAAGCTTTCTTT.